These 15 T cell receptor beta chains were all obtained from the same sample, sequenced in a study of early T cells in non-severe SARS-CoV-2 infection. From the 5' RACE reads, TCRdb called clonotypes with MiXCR, one entry per CDR3 protein. The table includes about 81,000 distinct CDR3 sequences, 11% to 15% detected once. The sequencing sample was made of whole blood. These TCRs come from an adult who was a healthcare worker with PCR-confirmed SARS-CoV-2 infection or an uninfected control (not recorded which).

This sequence joins TRBV29-1 and TRBJ2-1; D is perhaps TRBD1 (6 bases). V lost 4 bases and J 5 bases, leaving 6 bases between the germline ends. This CDR3 comprises 11 residues. CDR1 is SQVTM and CDR2 is ANQGSEA in the germline V gene. The CDR3 DNA is TGCAGCGTTGGGACAGACAATGAGCAGTTCTTC. Translating gives CSVGTDNEQFF.

This clonotype was detected a few times. The V and J genes are TRBV7-9 and TRBJ2-5; D gene ambiguous. V shed 3 bases and J shed 1 base, with 9 bases lying between them. Germline V lookup: CDR1 SEHNR, CDR2 FQNEAQ (reference sequence). This CDR3 is 14 amino acids long. CDR3 amino acids: CASSFQAIQETQYF. The CDR3 coding sequence is TGTGCCAGCAGCTTTCAGGCTATCCAAGAGACCCAGTACTTC. The full variable domain, its missing parts supplied by reference TRBV7-9 and TRBJ2-5, is DTGVSQNPRHKITKRGQNVTFRCDPISEHNRLYWYRQTLGQGPEFLTYFQNEAQLEKSRLLSDRFSAERPKGSFSTLEIQRTEQGDSAMYLCASSFQAIQETQYFGPGTRLLVL.

The chain has TRBV6-1 and TRBJ2-4, with D hard to call. Trimming left V 7 bases short and J 4 bases short, with 5 bases between. CDR1 and CDR2 (germline): MNHNS, SASEGT. This CDR3 is 11 amino acids long. Written as DNA, the CDR3 is TGTGCCAGCACCAGTAAAAACATTCAGTACTTC. This gives the protein CASTSKNIQYF.

This clonotype was recorded once. This chain joins TRBV7-3 and TRBJ2-3; 10 bases fit TRBD1. The J segment lost 5 bases and the V segment lost 5 bases, leaving 13 bases of the junction unmatched. From germline, CDR1 is SGHTA and CDR2 FQGTGA. This CDR3 region has 17 residues. CDR3 sequence: CASSLSSDRGMGDTQYF. DNA for the CDR3: TGTGCCAGCAGCCTCTCCTCGGACAGGGGGATGGGAGATACGCAGTATTTT.

Only a few counts were recorded for this clonotype. The rearrangement joins TRBV20-1 to TRBJ1-1; TRBD1 matches 7 bases. In germline, CDR1 is DFQATT, CDR2 SNEGSKA (reference sequence). V trimming: 6 bases; J trimming: 0 bases; junction bases outside the gene matches: 10. CDR3 length: 15 residues. The CDR3 DNA is TGCAGTGCCTATCCTATGACAGGGATGAACACTGAAGCTTTCTTT. The encoded protein is CSAYPMTGMNTEAFF.

The CDR3 loop reads CASSEPDSNQPQHF. The DNA for the CDR3 is TGTGCCAGCAGTGAGCCCGATAGCAATCAGCCCCAGCATTTT. V and J are TRBV2 and TRBJ1-5; D call uncertain. The CDR3 runs to 14 residues. CDR1 and CDR2 from the germline V gene are SNHLY and FYNNEI. Trimming took 3 bases from V and 0 from J, leaving 6 bases between them.

This clonotype was counted ten times or more. The chain has TRBV7-2 and TRBJ2-7; no reliable D call. In germline, CDR1 is SGHTA, CDR2 FQGNSA. V shed 1 base and J shed 2 bases, with 12 bases lying between them. This CDR3 is built from 15 residues. DNA of the CDR3: TGTGCCAGCAGCTTAGGGACCATTAGTACCTACGAGCAGTACTTC. Translating gives CASSLGTISTYEQYF.

The chain is built from TRBV20-1 and TRBJ2-3; 12 bases are shared with TRBD2. The CDR3 has 15 residues. Germline assignment: CDR1 DFQATT and CDR2 SNEGSKA (reference sequence). Trimming took 6 bases from V and 2 from J; bases not matched to a gene: 6. The CDR3, as DNA: TGCAGTGCCCGGACTAGCGGGGAGTACACAGATACGCAGTATTTT. Protein sequence: CSARTSGEYTDTQYF.

This clonotype has only a few counts. V gene TRBV11-2 combines with J gene TRBJ2-3, with a weak D call TRBD2 (6 bases). Trimming took off 1 base at V and 2 bases at J, with 10 bases between the two ends. The CDR3 extends over 15 amino acids. Germline CDR1 reads SGHAT; CDR2 reads FQNNGV. CDR3 in amino acids: CASSLVGRNTDTQYF. CDR3 nucleotides: TGTGCCAGCAGCTTAGTCGGGAGAAACACAGATACGCAGTATTTT.

Note on this clonotype: An end of the junction does not agree with germline; a read error may underlie this. V is TRBV20-1 and J is TRBJ2-2, with D tentatively TRBD2 (6 bases). CDR3 size: 13 residues. Germline V lookup: CDR1 DFQATT, CDR2 SNEGSKA (reference sequence). In nucleotides, the CDR3 is TGCAGTGGTAGACTAGACGACACCGGGGAGCTGTTTTTT. It is translated as CSGRLDDTGELFF.

This clonotype was counted between two and nine times. The chain uses TRBV5-4 and TRBJ2-7, with TRBD1 as a possible D gene (5 bases). The V end lost 4 bases, the J end lost 2 bases, and 19 bases lay between the germline ends. CDR3 size: 16 residues. Germline V gene data show CDR1 as SGHNT and CDR2 as YYREEE (reference sequence). CDR3 loop: CASSALSSRTPYEQYF. The CDR3 coding sequence is TGTGCCAGCAGCGCTCTTTCCTCCCGGACACCCTACGAGCAGTACTTC.

This chain's CDR3 is CASSVVSGAGDTQYF. The CDR3 DNA sequence: TGTGCCAGCAGCGTAGTGTCAGGGGCTGGAGATACGCAGTATTTT. The V gene is TRBV9, the J gene TRBJ2-3; weak D call: TRBD1 (6 bases). CDR1 is SGDLS, CDR2 YYNGEE, per germline. This CDR3 comprises 15 residues. The V gene lost 0 bases and the J gene lost 5 bases, with 13 bases spanning the gap.

This clonotype occurred a few times. The gene calls are TRBV6-2 or TRBV6-3 and TRBJ1-2, with D possibly being TRBD1 (6 bases). Germline V CDR1 and CDR2: MNHEY, SVGEGT. Trimming cost V 3 bases and J 3 bases, with 8 bases left between them. This CDR3 spans 13 amino acids. In nucleotides, the CDR3 is TGTGCCAGCAGTTATGAGGGGGACTATGGCTACACCTTC. Translation: CASSYEGDYGYTF.

The genes are TRBV18 and TRBJ1-2; the D is unclear. Germline values: CDR1 KGHSH, CDR2 LQKENI. The CDR3 runs 15 residues. Trimming took 8 bases from V and 6 from J, leaving 22 bases between them. CDR3: CASTFSYDTMDGYTF. The CDR3 DNA reads as TGTGCCAGCACTTTTAGTTACGATACGATGGATGGCTACACCTTC.

This clonotype was seen many times. V usage is TRBV5-6 and J usage is TRBJ2-7; 7 positions agree with TRBD2. V gave up 0 bases and J gave up 6 bases; unmatched junction bases: 3. The CDR3 is 13 amino acids. Germline values: CDR1 SGHDT, CDR2 YYEEEE. The CDR3 loop reads CASSLGLAFEQYF. In DNA, the CDR3 is TGTGCCAGCAGCTTGGGACTAGCTTTCGAGCAGTACTTC.